Listed below are T cell receptor beta chains from one sample, sequenced in a study of blood T cell repertoires in COVID-19. TCRdb's table, derived via immunoSEQ multiplex PCR, lists solely in-frame clones and lacks some. The data show some 490,000 clones, approximately 85% seen once. Sequencing was carried out using peripheral blood. These receptor sequences come from a human donor in a cohort sampled during active COVID-19. Each CDR3 is given with its conserved first and last residue. The order of the fields is clone size, CDR3 length, V gene, J gene, D gene, CDR3 DNA, CDR3 protein. D genes are given only for firm matches. Clone size is shown for a subset of rows, as once, few, many or a class of expanded clone.

clone size: NA; CDR3 length: 17; V gene: TRBV7-2; J gene: TRBJ1-2; D gene: NA; CDR3 DNA: TGTGCCAGCAGCTTGACAGGCAATATGGATTCAGGACAGGGCTACACCTTC; CDR3 protein: CASSLTGNMDSGQGYTF
clone size: NA; CDR3 length: 13; V gene: TRBV10-1; J gene: TRBJ2-3; D gene: NA; CDR3 DNA: TGCGCCAGCAGTGCGGGGGAAACAGATACGCAGTATTTT; CDR3 protein: CASSAGETDTQYF
clone size: NA; CDR3 length: 14; V gene: TRBV30; J gene: TRBJ1-2; D gene: TRBD1; CDR3 DNA: TGTGCCTGGAGTCGACCGGGACAGGCTTATGGCTACACCTTC; CDR3 protein: CAWSRPGQAYGYTF
clone size: few; CDR3 length: 15; V gene: TRBV9; J gene: TRBJ2-1; D gene: TRBD2; CDR3 DNA: TGTGCCAGCAGCGCGCGACTAGCGGCGACTAATGAGCAGTTCTTC; CDR3 protein: CASSARLAATNEQFF
clone size: NA; CDR3 length: 14; V gene: TRBV28; J gene: TRBJ2-3; D gene: NA; CDR3 DNA: TGTGCCAGTATTCCATTAGCTGGAAGAGATACGCAGTATTTT; CDR3 protein: CASIPLAGRDTQYF
clone size: NA; CDR3 length: 16; V gene: TRBV10-3; J gene: TRBJ2-1; D gene: TRBD2; CDR3 DNA: TGTGCCATCAGTGAGTCGAGACTAGCGGGAATCAATGAGCAGTTCTTC; CDR3 protein: CAISESRLAGINEQFF
clone size: NA; CDR3 length: 15; V gene: TRBV7-2; J gene: TRBJ1-5; D gene: NA; CDR3 DNA: TGTGCCAGCAGCCAGGAGGGCGGGGGCAATCAGCCCCAGCATTTT; CDR3 protein: CASSQEGGGNQPQHF
clone size: NA; CDR3 length: 12; V gene: TRBV2; J gene: TRBJ1-5; D gene: NA; CDR3 DNA: TGTGCCAGCAGTGAGACTCAACAGCCCCAGCATTTT; CDR3 protein: CASSETQQPQHF
clone size: NA; CDR3 length: 14; V gene: TRBV7-9; J gene: TRBJ1-6; D gene: NA; CDR3 DNA: TGTGCCAGCAGCTGGCGACAGGATAATTCACCCCTCCACTTT; CDR3 protein: CASSWRQDNSPLHF
clone size: NA; CDR3 length: 14; V gene: TRBV18; J gene: TRBJ2-5; D gene: NA; CDR3 DNA: TGTGCCAGCTCACCACGCGCAGGCCAAGAGACCCAGTACTTC; CDR3 protein: CASSPRAGQETQYF
clone size: NA; CDR3 length: 14; V gene: TRBV2; J gene: TRBJ2-2; D gene: NA; CDR3 DNA: TGTGCCAGCAATGGGGCAATGAGCACCGGGGAGCTGTTTTTT; CDR3 protein: CASNGAMSTGELFF
clone size: NA; CDR3 length: 16; V gene: TRBV5-8; J gene: TRBJ2-1; D gene: NA; CDR3 DNA: TGTGCCAGCAGCGGGCACCGGAGGGGAAACTACAATGAGCAGTTCTTC; CDR3 protein: CASSGHRRGNYNEQFF
clone size: NA; CDR3 length: 17; V gene: TRBV24-1; J gene: TRBJ2-3; D gene: TRBD2; CDR3 DNA: TGTGCCACCAGTGATGGTACTCTAGCGGGAGGGGGAGATACGCAGTATTTT; CDR3 protein: CATSDGTLAGGGDTQYF
clone size: NA; CDR3 length: 16; V gene: TRBV5-8; J gene: TRBJ2-2; D gene: TRBD2; CDR3 DNA: TGTGCCAGCAGCCGACTAAGCGGGAGGGTCACCGGGGAGCTGTTTTTT; CDR3 protein: CASSRLSGRVTGELFF
clone size: NA; CDR3 length: 15; V gene: TRBV7-3; J gene: TRBJ2-1; D gene: TRBD2; CDR3 DNA: TGTGCCAGCAGCCGGCTAGCGGGAGTAGGTAATGAGCAGTTCTTC; CDR3 protein: CASSRLAGVGNEQFF
clone size: NA; CDR3 length: 15; V gene: TRBV23-1; J gene: TRBJ1-5; D gene: TRBD1; CDR3 DNA: TGCGCCAGCAGTCAAAATGGACAGGGCGGTCAGCCCCAGCATTTT; CDR3 protein: CASSQNGQGGQPQHF
clone size: NA; CDR3 length: 15; V gene: TRBV7-2; J gene: TRBJ1-5; D gene: NA; CDR3 DNA: TGTGCCAGCAGCTTAAGCGGAGAACGCTATCAGCCCCAGCATTTT; CDR3 protein: CASSLSGERYQPQHF
clone size: NA; CDR3 length: 15; V gene: TRBV24-1; J gene: TRBJ2-2; D gene: NA; CDR3 DNA: TGTGCCACCTCCCTGGGGGCCGCAGGAACCGGGGAGCTGTTTTTT; CDR3 protein: CATSLGAAGTGELFF
clone size: few; CDR3 length: 15; V gene: TRBV27; J gene: TRBJ1-5; D gene: NA; CDR3 DNA: TGTGCCAGCAGTTTCGGAAGGGGTAGCAATCAGCCCCAGCATTTT; CDR3 protein: CASSFGRGSNQPQHF
clone size: NA; CDR3 length: 14; V gene: TRBV5-1; J gene: TRBJ1-6; D gene: TRBD1; CDR3 DNA: TGCGCCAGCAGCTCACAGGGGAATAATTCACCCCTCCACTTT; CDR3 protein: CASSSQGNNSPLHF
clone size: NA; CDR3 length: 14; V gene: TRBV11-3; J gene: TRBJ1-1; D gene: NA; CDR3 DNA: TGTGCCAGCAGCTTAGGGCGGGGGTCCACTGAAGCTTTCTTT; CDR3 protein: CASSLGRGSTEAFF
clone size: NA; CDR3 length: 13; V gene: TRBV3-1/TRBV3-2; J gene: TRBJ1-1; D gene: NA; CDR3 DNA: TGTGCCAGCAGCCAATCAGGGAACACTGAAGCTTTCTTT; CDR3 protein: CASSQSGNTEAFF
clone size: once; CDR3 length: 16; V gene: TRBV7-2; J gene: TRBJ2-1; D gene: NA; CDR3 DNA: TGTGCCAGCAGCTCCGCCAGTGGGAGCCTCTACAATGAGCAGTTCTTC; CDR3 protein: CASSSASGSLYNEQFF
clone size: NA; CDR3 length: 16; V gene: TRBV7-9; J gene: TRBJ2-7; D gene: TRBD1; CDR3 DNA: TGTGCCAGCAGCTCCCGCGGACAGGGGGGGTCCTACGAGCAGTACTTC; CDR3 protein: CASSSRGQGGSYEQYF
clone size: NA; CDR3 length: 11; V gene: TRBV5-5; J gene: TRBJ2-3; D gene: NA; CDR3 DNA: TGTGCCAGCAGCTCCCAGGATACGCAGTATTTT; CDR3 protein: CASSSQDTQYF
clone size: NA; CDR3 length: 14; V gene: TRBV6-5; J gene: TRBJ2-3; D gene: NA; CDR3 DNA: TGTGCCAGCAGTTACGGAGCGGCTATAGATACGCAGTATTTT; CDR3 protein: CASSYGAAIDTQYF
clone size: NA; CDR3 length: 14; V gene: TRBV7-3; J gene: TRBJ1-6; D gene: TRBD1; CDR3 DNA: TGTGCCAGCAGCTCGACAGGGGATAATTCACCCCTCCACTTT; CDR3 protein: CASSSTGDNSPLHF
clone size: NA; CDR3 length: 15; V gene: TRBV6-2/TRBV6-3; J gene: TRBJ2-2; D gene: NA; CDR3 DNA: TGTGCCAGCAGTTACAAACGGGAAGGCACCGGGGAGCTGTTTTTT; CDR3 protein: CASSYKREGTGELFF
clone size: NA; CDR3 length: 15; V gene: TRBV6-2/TRBV6-3; J gene: TRBJ2-7; D gene: TRBD2; CDR3 DNA: TGTGCCAGCAGTTACGGGAGGGAGGGGTCCTACGAGCAGTACTTC; CDR3 protein: CASSYGREGSYEQYF
clone size: NA; CDR3 length: 16; V gene: TRBV7-2; J gene: TRBJ2-7; D gene: TRBD2; CDR3 DNA: TGTGCCAGCAGCCCACATTTGGCGGGAGCTCACTACGAGCAGTACTTC; CDR3 protein: CASSPHLAGAHYEQYF
clone size: NA; CDR3 length: 16; V gene: TRBV18; J gene: TRBJ2-5; D gene: TRBD1; CDR3 DNA: TGTGCCAGCTCACCTAGAACCAGGGGGAACCAAGAGACCCAGTACTTC; CDR3 protein: CASSPRTRGNQETQYF
clone size: NA; CDR3 length: 16; V gene: TRBV4-3; J gene: TRBJ2-2; D gene: NA; CDR3 DNA: TGCGCCAGCAGCCAAGATTACGGGAGGAACACCGGGGAGCTGTTTTTT; CDR3 protein: CASSQDYGRNTGELFF